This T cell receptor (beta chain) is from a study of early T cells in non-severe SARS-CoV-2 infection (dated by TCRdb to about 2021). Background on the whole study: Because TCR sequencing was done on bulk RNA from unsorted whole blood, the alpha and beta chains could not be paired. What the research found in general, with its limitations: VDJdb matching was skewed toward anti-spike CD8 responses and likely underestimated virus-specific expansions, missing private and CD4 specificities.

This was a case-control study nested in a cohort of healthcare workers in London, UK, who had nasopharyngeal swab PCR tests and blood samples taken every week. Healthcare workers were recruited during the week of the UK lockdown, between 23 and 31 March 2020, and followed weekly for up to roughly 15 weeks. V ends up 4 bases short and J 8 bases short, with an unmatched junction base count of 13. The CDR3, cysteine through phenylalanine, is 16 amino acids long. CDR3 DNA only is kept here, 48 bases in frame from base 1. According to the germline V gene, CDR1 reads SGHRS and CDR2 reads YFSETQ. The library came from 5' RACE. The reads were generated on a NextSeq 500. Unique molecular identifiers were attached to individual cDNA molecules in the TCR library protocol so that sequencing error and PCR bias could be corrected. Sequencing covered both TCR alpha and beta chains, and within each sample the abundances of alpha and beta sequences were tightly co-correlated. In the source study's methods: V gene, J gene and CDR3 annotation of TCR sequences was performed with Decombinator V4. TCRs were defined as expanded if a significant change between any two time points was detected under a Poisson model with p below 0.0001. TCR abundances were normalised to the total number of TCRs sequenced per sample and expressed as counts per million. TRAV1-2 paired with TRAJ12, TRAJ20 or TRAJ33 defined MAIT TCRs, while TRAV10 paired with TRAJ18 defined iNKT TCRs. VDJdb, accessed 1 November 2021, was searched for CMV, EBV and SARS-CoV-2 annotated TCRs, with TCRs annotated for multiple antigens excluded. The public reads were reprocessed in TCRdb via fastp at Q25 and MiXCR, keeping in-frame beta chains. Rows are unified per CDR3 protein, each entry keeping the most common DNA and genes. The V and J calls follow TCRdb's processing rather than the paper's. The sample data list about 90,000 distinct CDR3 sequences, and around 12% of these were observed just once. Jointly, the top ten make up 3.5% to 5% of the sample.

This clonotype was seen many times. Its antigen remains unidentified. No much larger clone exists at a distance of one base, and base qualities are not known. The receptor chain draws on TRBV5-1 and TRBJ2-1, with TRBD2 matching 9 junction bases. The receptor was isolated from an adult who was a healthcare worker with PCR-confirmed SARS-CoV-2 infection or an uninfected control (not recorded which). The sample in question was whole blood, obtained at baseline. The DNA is TGCGCCAGCAGCACTCTTAGCGGGGGACCCGGGTATGAGCAGTTCTTC. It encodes CASSTLSGGPGYEQFF.